The clone carrying this T cell receptor beta chain turned up a few times. Its antigen is not identified. The sample belongs to a study of blood T cells in healthy people across ages. Study outcomes and limitations: Higher diversity and more naive CD4+ cells were features of long-lived donors, compared to aged donors.

With a J-beta primer mix and a sample-barcoded 5' primer, a second PCR ran roughly 7 to 11 cycles. Each of the cDNA molecules was tagged by a template-switch adaptor with 12 random nucleotides. TCRdb reprocessed the 5' RACE reads with MiXCR, giving one entry per CDR3 protein. The data show some 1,800,000 distinct CDR3 sequences, 35% to 50% seen once. V lost 6 bases and J 2 bases, leaving 17 bases between the germline ends. There are 14 residues in the CDR3. The germline V gene encodes CDR1 DFQATT and CDR2 SNEGSKA (reference sequence). The receptor comes from a human donor in good health. The sample taken for sequencing was blood. This chain links TRBV20-1 with TRBJ2-7; maybe TRBD1 (6 bases). The DNA for the CDR3 is TGCAGTGCCACAGGGACGGAAATAACCTACGAGCAGTACTTC. This sequence encodes CSATGTEITYEQYF.